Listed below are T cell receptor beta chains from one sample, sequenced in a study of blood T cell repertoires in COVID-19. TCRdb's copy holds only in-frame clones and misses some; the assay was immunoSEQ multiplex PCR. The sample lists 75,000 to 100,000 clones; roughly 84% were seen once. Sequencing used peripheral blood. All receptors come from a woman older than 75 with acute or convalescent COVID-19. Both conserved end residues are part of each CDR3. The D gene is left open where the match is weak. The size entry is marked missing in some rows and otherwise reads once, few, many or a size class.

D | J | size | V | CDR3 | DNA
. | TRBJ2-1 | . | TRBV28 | CASRLSGGNNEQFF | TGTGCCAGCCGCTTGAGTGGGGGGAACAATGAGCAGTTCTTC
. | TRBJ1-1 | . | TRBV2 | CASIVDRNTEAFF | TGTGCCAGCATCGTGGACAGGAACACTGAAGCTTTCTTT
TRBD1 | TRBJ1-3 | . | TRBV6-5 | CASNRDRVVGNTIYF | TGTGCCAGCAATAGGGACAGGGTGGTCGGAAACACCATATATTTT
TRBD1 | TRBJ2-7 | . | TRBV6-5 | CASSSSQGAYEQYF | TGTGCCAGCAGTTCCTCACAGGGGGCTTACGAGCAGTACTTC
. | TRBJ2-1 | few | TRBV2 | CASLRVPYNEQFF | TGTGCCAGCCTCCGGGTACCCTACAATGAGCAGTTCTTC
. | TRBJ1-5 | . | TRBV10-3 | CAISDGVLQPQHF | TGTGCCATCAGTGATGGAGTGCTTCAGCCCCAGCATTTT
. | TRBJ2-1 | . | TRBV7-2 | CASSRTDYNEQFF | TGTGCCAGCAGCCGGACAGATTACAATGAGCAGTTCTTC
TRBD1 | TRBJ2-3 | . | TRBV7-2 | CASRQDRGMTDTQYF | TGTGCCAGCAGACAGGACAGGGGGATGACAGATACGCAGTATTTT
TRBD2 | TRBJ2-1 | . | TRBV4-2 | CASSQGEGQGRNEQFF | TGTGCCAGCAGCCAAGGGGAGGGCCAAGGGAGGAATGAGCAGTTCTTC
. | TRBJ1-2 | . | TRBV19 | CASSKEGGLSRGYTF | TGTGCCAGTAGCAAAGAGGGCGGACTGTCTCGTGGCTACACCTTC
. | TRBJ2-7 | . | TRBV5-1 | CASGPGPVGMEQYF | TGCGCCAGCGGCCCAGGGCCCGTAGGAATGGAGCAGTACTTC
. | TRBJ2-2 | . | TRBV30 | CAWSVRGGELFF | TGTGCCTGGAGTGTACGGGGCGGGGAGCTGTTTTTT
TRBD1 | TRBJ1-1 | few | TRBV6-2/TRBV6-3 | CASSPTGKSTEAFF | TGTGCCAGCAGTCCGACAGGGAAGAGCACTGAAGCTTTCTTT
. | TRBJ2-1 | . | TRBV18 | CASSPSQEGEQFF | TGTGCCAGCTCACCGTCCCAAGAGGGAGAGCAGTTCTTC
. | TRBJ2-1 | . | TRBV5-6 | CASSLGLAGEQFF | TGTGCCAGCAGTCTCGGACTTGCGGGTGAGCAGTTCTTC
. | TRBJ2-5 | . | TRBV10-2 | CASSESKFQETQYF | TGCGCCAGCAGTGAGTCTAAATTTCAAGAGACCCAGTACTTC
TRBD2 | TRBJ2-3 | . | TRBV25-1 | CASSDWTSGSSDTQYF | TGTGCCAGCAGTGATTGGACTAGCGGGAGTTCAGATACGCAGTATTTT
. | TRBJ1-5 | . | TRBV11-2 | CASAQVDRPQHF | TGTGCCAGCGCACAGGTAGATCGGCCCCAGCATTTT
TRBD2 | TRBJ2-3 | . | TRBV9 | CASSVGSSGVSASTDTQYF | TGTGCCAGCAGCGTGGGGTCTAGCGGGGTTTCTGCAAGCACAGATACGCAGTATTTT
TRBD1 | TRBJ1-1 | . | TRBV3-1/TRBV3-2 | CASSQTLTGQKAFF | TGTGCCAGCAGCCAAACCTTGACAGGGCAGAAGGCTTTCTTT
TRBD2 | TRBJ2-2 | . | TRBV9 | CASRGGAGELFF | TGTGCCAGCCGCGGGGGGGCCGGGGAGCTGTTTTTT
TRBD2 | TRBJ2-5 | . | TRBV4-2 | CASSQDNWLAGEETQYF | TGTGCCAGCAGCCAAGATAATTGGCTAGCGGGAGAAGAGACCCAGTACTTC
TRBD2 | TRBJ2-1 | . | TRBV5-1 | CASSFERGVSEQFF | TGCGCCAGCAGCTTTGAGCGGGGAGTTAGTGAGCAGTTCTTC
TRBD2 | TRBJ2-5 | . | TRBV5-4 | CASRRGGSQETQYF | TGTGCCAGCAGACGCGGGGGATCCCAAGAGACCCAGTACTTC
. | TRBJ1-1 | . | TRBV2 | CASAKVRGNTEAFF | TGTGCCAGTGCTAAGGTCAGGGGGAACACTGAAGCTTTCTTT
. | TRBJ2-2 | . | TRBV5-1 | CASSFGGGTGELFF | TGCGCCAGCAGCTTCGGGGGAGGAACCGGGGAGCTGTTTTTT
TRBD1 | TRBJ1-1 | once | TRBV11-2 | CASSLADRGQVFF | TGTGCCAGCAGCTTAGCGGACAGGGGGCAAGTTTTCTTT
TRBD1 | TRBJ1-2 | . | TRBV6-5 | CASSLHRGANYGYTF | TGTGCCAGCAGTCTTCACAGGGGGGCCAACTATGGCTACACCTTC
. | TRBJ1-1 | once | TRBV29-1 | CSVGSSGNTEAFF | TGCAGCGTCGGCAGCTCGGGAAACACTGAAGCTTTCTTT
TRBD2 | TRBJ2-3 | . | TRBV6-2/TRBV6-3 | CASSNQRGGLDTQYF | TGTGCCAGCAGCAACCAGCGGGGGGGCCTAGATACGCAGTATTTT
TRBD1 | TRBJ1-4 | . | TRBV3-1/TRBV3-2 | CASSPGQGAIYEKLFF | TGTGCCAGCAGCCCTGGGCAGGGGGCAATTTATGAAAAACTGTTTTTT
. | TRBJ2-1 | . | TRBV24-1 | CATSEQRQPNEQFF | TGTGCCACCAGTGAACAACGACAGCCCAATGAGCAGTTCTTC
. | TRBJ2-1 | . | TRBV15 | CATSSLQGNEQFF | TGTGCCACCAGCAGCTTACAGGGAAATGAGCAGTTCTTC
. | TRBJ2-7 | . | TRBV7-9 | CASSAGTVSYEQYF | TGTGCCAGCAGCGCCGGGACTGTCTCCTACGAGCAGTACTTC
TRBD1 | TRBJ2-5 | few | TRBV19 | CASSKGQGQETQYF | TGTGCCAGTAGTAAGGGACAGGGGCAAGAGACCCAGTACTTC
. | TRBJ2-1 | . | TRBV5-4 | CASSLKSFQGSVEQFF | TGTGCCAGCAGCTTAAAGTCATTCCAGGGTTCGGTTGAGCAGTTCTTC
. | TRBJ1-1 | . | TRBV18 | CASSPAPRGNTEAFF | TGTGCCAGCTCACCGGCGCCCAGGGGGAACACTGAAGCTTTCTTT
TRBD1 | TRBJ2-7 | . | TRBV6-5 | CASTPTGGIYEQYF | TGTGCCAGCACCCCGACAGGGGGCATCTACGAGCAGTACTTC
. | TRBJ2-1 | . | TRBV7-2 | CASSLSGGGQNQFF | TGTGCCAGCAGCTTATCGGGAGGGGGACAGAATCAGTTCTTC
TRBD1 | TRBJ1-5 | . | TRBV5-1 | CASSPGQGGFLNQPQHF | TGCGCCAGCAGCCCGGGACAGGGAGGCTTTCTGAACCAGCCCCAGCATTTT
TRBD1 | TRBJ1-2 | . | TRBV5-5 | CASSPTDRGLSGYTF | TGTGCCAGCAGCCCCACGGACAGGGGGCTAAGTGGCTACACCTTC
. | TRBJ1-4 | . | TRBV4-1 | CASSQVVLRRDEKLFF | TGCGCCAGCAGCCAAGTAGTGCTACGGAGGGACGAAAAACTGTTTTTT
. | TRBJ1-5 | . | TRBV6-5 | CASTTGQIGNQPQHF | TGTGCCAGCACCACAGGACAGATAGGCAATCAGCCCCAGCATTTT
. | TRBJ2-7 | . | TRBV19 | CASSSPAGATYEQYF | TGTGCCAGTAGCTCCCCGGCGGGGGCTACCTACGAGCAGTACTTC
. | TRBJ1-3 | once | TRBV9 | CASSETLSGNTIYF | TGTGCCAGCAGCGAGACTCTCTCTGGAAACACCATATATTTT
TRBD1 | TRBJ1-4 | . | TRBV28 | CASSLGQGLFF | TGTGCCAGCAGTCTCGGACAGGGACTGTTTTTT
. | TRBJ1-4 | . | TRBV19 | CASRDSRKEKLFF | TGTGCCAGTCGTGACAGCCGAAAAGAAAAACTGTTTTTT
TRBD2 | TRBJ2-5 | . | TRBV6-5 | CASRASGSGETQYF | TGTGCCAGCAGGGCTAGCGGGAGTGGAGAGACCCAGTACTTC
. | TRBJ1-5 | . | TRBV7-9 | CASTVAGGGQPQHF | TGTGCCAGCACCGTGGCAGGAGGAGGTCAGCCCCAGCATTTT
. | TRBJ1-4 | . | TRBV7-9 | CASSSPPGGASNEKLFF | TGTGCCAGCAGCTCACCACCTGGGGGCGCGTCTAATGAAAAACTGTTTTTT
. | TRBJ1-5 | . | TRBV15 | CATSRGDGFEPQHF | TGTGCCACCAGCAGAGGAGACGGGTTTGAGCCCCAGCATTTT
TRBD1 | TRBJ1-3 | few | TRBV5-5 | CASSSRDRSNLYSGNTIYF | TGTGCCAGCAGCTCCCGGGACAGAAGCAATTTGTACTCTGGAAACACCATATATTTT
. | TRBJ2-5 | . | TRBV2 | CASSEKTQYF | TGTGCCAGCTCTGAGAAGACCCAGTACTTC
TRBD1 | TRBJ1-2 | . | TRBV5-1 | CASSPGTGNYGYTF | TGCGCCAGCAGCCCCGGGACAGGGAACTATGGCTACACCTTC
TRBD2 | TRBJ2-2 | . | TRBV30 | CAWSSSGGSNTGELFF | TGTGCCTGGAGTTCCAGCGGGGGATCGAACACCGGGGAGCTGTTTTTT